This is a list of T cell receptor beta chains from one sample in a study of blood T cell repertoires in COVID-19. Generated by immunoSEQ multiplex PCR, the TCRdb table keeps only in-frame clones and is missing some. This sample has 15,000 to 20,000 clones; around 81% occur once, and the top ten carry approximately 14%. Sequences were obtained from peripheral blood. Receptor source: a man aged 40-49 years with active or convalescent COVID-19. CDR3s include the opening cysteine and the closing phenylalanine or tryptophan. Rows may omit the clone size; those that give it use once, few, many or a size class.

V	size	J	CDR3
TRBV3-1/TRBV3-2	NA	TRBJ1-2	CASSPDRVHGYTF
TRBV30	NA	TRBJ1-2	CAWSLTGGGYTF
TRBV18	NA	TRBJ1-2	CASSQEGGAGYGYTF
TRBV5-6	NA	TRBJ1-2	CASSLQGRDSVNYGYTF
TRBV29-1	few	TRBJ2-1	CSVPRTGWQFF
TRBV19	NA	TRBJ2-1	CASSPPPGQGTSGDEQFF
TRBV5-4	NA	TRBJ1-1	CASNFRYQSYSEAFF
TRBV5-1	NA	TRBJ2-7	CASSLELAGPYEQYF
TRBV27	NA	TRBJ2-3	CASSSEGARGSTDTQYF
TRBV28	once	TRBJ2-1	CASSLRDFYNEQFF
TRBV5-1	NA	TRBJ2-7	CASSLGGQGLGEQYF